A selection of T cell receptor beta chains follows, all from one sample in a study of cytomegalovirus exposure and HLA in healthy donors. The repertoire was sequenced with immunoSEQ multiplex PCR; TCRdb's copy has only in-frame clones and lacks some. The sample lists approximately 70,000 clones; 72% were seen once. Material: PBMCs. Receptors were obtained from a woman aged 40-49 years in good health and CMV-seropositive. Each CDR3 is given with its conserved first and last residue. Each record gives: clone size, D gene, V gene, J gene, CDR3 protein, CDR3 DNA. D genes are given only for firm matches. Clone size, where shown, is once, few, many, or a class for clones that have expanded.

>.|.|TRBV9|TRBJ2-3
CASSSSLVINTQYF
TGTGCCAGCAGCAGTTCTCTAGTGATAAATACGCAGTATTTT
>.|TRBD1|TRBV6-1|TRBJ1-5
CASGGGTGGGQPQHF
TGTGCCAGCGGGGGGGGGACAGGGGGAGGTCAGCCCCAGCATTTT
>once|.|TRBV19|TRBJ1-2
CASSIRGYGYTF
TGTGCCAGTAGTATTCGGGGGTATGGCTACACCTTC
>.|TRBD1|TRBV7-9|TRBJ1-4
CASSSLEQGTTNEKLFF
TGTGCCAGCAGCTCTCTCGAACAGGGGACAACTAATGAAAAACTGTTTTTT
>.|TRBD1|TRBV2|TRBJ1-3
CASSGDRLNTIYF
TGTGCCAGCAGTGGGGACAGACTAAACACCATATATTTT
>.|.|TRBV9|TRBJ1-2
CASSGRGTKTSNYGYTF
TGTGCCAGCAGCGGGAGAGGAACTAAAACCTCTAACTATGGCTACACCTTC
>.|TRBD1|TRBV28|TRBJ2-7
CASSPGQTYEQYF
TGTGCCAGCAGTCCGGGACAGACCTACGAGCAGTACTTC
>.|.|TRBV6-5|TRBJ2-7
CASSYVRGSEQYF
TGTGCCAGCAGTTACGTTAGGGGGTCCGAGCAGTACTTC
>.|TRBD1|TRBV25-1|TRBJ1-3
CASSEGTARPIYF
TGTGCCAGCAGTGAAGGGACAGCGAGGCCCATATATTTT
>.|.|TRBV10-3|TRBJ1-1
CAISEYLAGGDTEAFF
TGTGCCATCAGTGAGTATCTAGCTGGAGGGGACACTGAAGCTTTCTTT
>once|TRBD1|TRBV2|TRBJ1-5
CASRRTGLGNQPQHF
TGTGCCAGCAGGAGGACAGGGTTGGGCAATCAGCCCCAGCATTTT
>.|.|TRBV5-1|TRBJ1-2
CASSLVEAGSGYTF
TGCGCCAGCAGCTTGGTGGAGGCTGGGTCTGGCTACACCTTC
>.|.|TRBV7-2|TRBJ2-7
CASSPHKGRTYEQYF
TGTGCCAGCAGCCCTCATAAGGGGAGGACCTACGAGCAGTACTTC
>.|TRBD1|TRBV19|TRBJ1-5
CASSEGQGQGYSNQPQHF
TGTGCCAGTAGTGAGGGACAGGGTCAGGGGTATAGCAATCAGCCCCAGCATTTT
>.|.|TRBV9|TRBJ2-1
CASSGDPERSPPIEQFF
TGTGCCAGCAGCGGAGACCCGGAGAGAAGCCCACCAATTGAGCAGTTCTTC
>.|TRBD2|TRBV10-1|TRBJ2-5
CASSDSTGTSGQETQYF
TGCGCCAGCAGTGATTCTACCGGGACTAGCGGCCAAGAGACCCAGTACTTC
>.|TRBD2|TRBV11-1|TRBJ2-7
CASSYTLAGNYEQYF
TGTGCCAGCAGCTATACGCTAGCGGGGAACTACGAGCAGTACTTC
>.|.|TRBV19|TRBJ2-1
CASSIIPSFSHNEQFF
TGTGCCAGTAGTATAATTCCTAGTTTTTCCCACAATGAGCAGTTCTTC
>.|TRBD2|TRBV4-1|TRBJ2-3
CASRPITSGGTDTQYF
TGCGCCAGCAGACCGATAACTAGCGGGGGAACAGATACGCAGTATTTT
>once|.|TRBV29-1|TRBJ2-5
CSLADGGETQYF
TGCAGCTTGGCAGACGGGGGAGAGACCCAGTACTTC
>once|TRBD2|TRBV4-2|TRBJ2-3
CASSQGAGEGVGTQYF
TGTGCCAGCAGCCAAGGGGCGGGGGAGGGCGTAGGTACGCAGTATTTT
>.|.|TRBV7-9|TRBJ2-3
CASSLKMGRGTDTQYF
TGTGCCAGCAGCTTGAAAATGGGTCGGGGCACAGATACGCAGTATTTT
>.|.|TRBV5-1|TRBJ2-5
CASSAIYGQETQYF
TGCGCCAGCAGCGCGATCTACGGGCAAGAGACCCAGTACTTC
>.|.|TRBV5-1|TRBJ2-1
CASSLAQGAYNEQFF
TGCGCCAGCAGCTTGGCGCAGGGCGCCTACAATGAGCAGTTCTTC
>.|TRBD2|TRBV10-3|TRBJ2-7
CAISSSGGYYEQYF
TGTGCCATCAGTTCTAGCGGGGGGTACTACGAGCAGTACTTC
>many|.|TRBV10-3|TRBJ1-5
CAISEPGVNQPQHF
TGTGCCATCAGTGAGCCAGGCGTCAATCAGCCCCAGCATTTT
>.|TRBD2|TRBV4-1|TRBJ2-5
CASSQAGGGETQYF
TGCGCCAGCAGCCAAGCCGGCGGGGGGGAGACCCAGTACTTC
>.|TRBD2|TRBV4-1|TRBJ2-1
CASSQVLAGGEQFF
TGCGCCAGCAGCCAAGTACTAGCGGGGGGTGAGCAGTTCTTC
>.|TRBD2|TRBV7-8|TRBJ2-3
CASSLVGGDVTDTQYF
TGTGCCAGCAGCTTAGTCGGGGGGGACGTCACAGATACGCAGTATTTT
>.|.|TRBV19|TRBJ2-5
CASSRRGQETQYF
TGTGCCAGCTCCCGACGGGGACAAGAGACCCAGTACTTC
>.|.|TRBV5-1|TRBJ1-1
CASSSQGVGFEAFF
TGCGCCAGCAGCTCACAGGGTGTCGGCTTTGAAGCTTTCTTT
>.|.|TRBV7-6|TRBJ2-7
CASSLAWQGEQYF
TGTGCCAGCAGCTTAGCGTGGCAGGGCGAGCAGTACTTC
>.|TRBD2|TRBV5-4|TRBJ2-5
CASSLVSGGEETQYF
TGTGCCAGCAGCTTGGTTAGCGGGGGCGAAGAGACCCAGTACTTC
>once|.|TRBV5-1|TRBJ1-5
CASSLGGGRNQPQHF
TGCGCCAGCAGCCTGGGGGGGGGCCGAAATCAGCCCCAGCATTTT
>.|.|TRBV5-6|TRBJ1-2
CASSLVGPAGYGYTF
TGTGCCAGCAGCTTAGTGGGCCCGGCAGGCTATGGCTACACCTTC
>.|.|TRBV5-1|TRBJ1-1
CASSPRGGGGSEAFF
TGCGCCAGCAGCCCCCGCGGGGGCGGAGGCTCTGAAGCTTTCTTT
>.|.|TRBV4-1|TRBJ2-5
CASSQAWVRDLNQETQYF
TGCGCCAGCAGCCAAGCGTGGGTTCGGGACTTAAACCAAGAGACCCAGTACTTC
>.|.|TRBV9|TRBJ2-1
CASSVVDFAYNEQFF
TGTGCCAGCAGCGTAGTGGACTTCGCCTACAATGAGCAGTTCTTC
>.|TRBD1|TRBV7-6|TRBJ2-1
CASSHPRGQGANEQFF
TGTGCCAGCAGCCACCCTCGGGGACAGGGGGCTAATGAGCAGTTCTTC
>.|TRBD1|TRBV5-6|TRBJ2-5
CASSSDRVPAIAYF
TGTGCCAGCAGCTCGGACAGGGTGCCCGCCATTGCGTACTTC